This T cell receptor (beta chain) was captured in a study of shared clonotypes between healthy human individuals (dated by TCRdb to 2020 to 2022). Context from the whole study: The cohort comprised a couple of women and a few men aged 18 to 49 years. For each donor, CD4 naive and CD4 memory were each run on three plates, CD8 naive on two plates, and CD8 memory on one plate. To estimate repertoire size and how much clonotypes are shared between individuals, the study performed deep sequencing of blood TCR repertoires from five healthy adults. Different laboratories and diverse techniques were used to prepare libraries and sequence TCR repertoires, to increase sequencing depth and limit assay-specific biases. Leukapheresis yielded between about 0.94 and 9.5 billion PBMCs per donor. The paper as a whole reports these results and caveats: Because the study included a small number of donors, the genetic and exposure-history diversity represented was limited. Clonotypes shared by all four sorted-subset donors showed higher generation probabilities than non-shared clonotypes. Even with the large sequencing depth, rarefaction of the sorted-subset datasets indicated that sequencing was incomplete. Across a handful of donors, roughly 5% of naive CD4, around 3.3% of naive CD8, 2.3% of memory CD4, and around 0.4% of memory CD8 clonotypes were shared. Only blood was sampled, and tissue TCR repertoires likely differ from those in blood. Pairwise subsampling indicated that sequencing depth was expected to affect the degree of clonotype sharing among donors. Larger estimated clonotype richness was generally found for naive subsets than for memory subsets.

As concerns this clone: There is no known antigen for this receptor. Base qualities are not recorded, but no much larger clone differs from it by a single base.

TCR CDR3 regions were amplified from genomic DNA by multiplex PCR using the deep immunoSEQ assay. Extracted genomic DNA from each cell subset was distributed evenly across all wells of several immunoSEQ 96-well plates, and each plate was treated as a replicate. For sorted subsets, 150 to 250 ng of genomic DNA, equivalent to 25,000 to 35,000 T cell genomes, went into each replicate PCR. Purified libraries were quantified with a Qubit 3.0 fluorometer, sized on a Bioanalyzer 2100, and re-quantified with the KAPA Library Quantification kit. Each immunoSEQ 96-well plate was sequenced on its own single-read 150-cycle Illumina NextSeq 550 flow cell. The published analysis was carried out like this. The immunoSEQ output contained only junctional sequences without quality scores, so filtering could not match that applied to full-length reads. Sequences were annotated with PyIR, a Python wrapper for IgBLAST v1.9, using IMGT germline references to assign V/J genes and CDR3. Reads were removed for weak V/J assignments (E-value above 1e-6), missing CDR3, stop codons, out-of-frame junctions, or ambiguous translated residues. V3J clonotypes were defined as sequences sharing the same inferred V gene, J gene, and CDR3 amino acid sequence. Percentage overlap between repertoires was computed as shared unique clonotypes divided by the size of the smaller repertoire. Repertoire richness was assessed with RTK rarefaction, the Chao1 estimator, and Recon v2.1 estimates of unobserved clonotypes. Generation probabilities were computed with OLGA for all TCRbeta clonotypes obtained by the gDNA method from several donors. The table comes from immuneACCESS by way of TCRdb, which keeps in-frame sequences with V and J called. Part of the clones is missing from these tables; in studies checked, under half for an unresolved V gene and the rest for unknown reasons. V, J and clone size are those of that table, while D and trimming were read from the DNA. A total of millions of clones appear in this sample, about 93% of them only once. The ten most abundant clones make up roughly 1.7% of the sample.

CD8 naive samples were CD45RO-negative cells positively selected for CCR7, giving a CD45RA+CCR7+ population that excluded TemRA cells. The donors were healthy, HIV-negative adults who had no recently reported acute infections or vaccinations. Every donor was a Caucasian adult living in Nashville, Tennessee, USA. Blood was obtained by leukapheresis, after which PBMCs were separated by Ficoll-Histopaque density gradient centrifugation and cryopreserved in liquid nitrogen vapor phase. Purity and quantity of every magnetically sorted T cell population were checked by analytical flow cytometry. Genomic DNA was isolated from each sorted fraction and quantified by UV absorbance on a Nanodrop 2000c. For CDR1 and CDR2, the germline V gene (reference sequence) lists SGHAT and FQDESV. Deletion took 5 bases off V and 1 base off J, with a span of 12 bases between the germline ends. CDR3 length: 15 amino acids, cysteine to phenylalanine. Just CDR3 DNA is preserved here, 45 bases in frame from base 1.

The chain links TRBV11-1 with TRBJ2-1, with the D gene not clear enough to name. The receptor comes from a man aged 18 to 35 in good health. Some clones in this sample may be carry-over from other donors' samples. Sequenced material: naive CD8+ T cells from PBMCs. The sample's cell subset or site label, decoded: CD45RA+CCR7+. The CDR3 region reads CASSRSASSYNEQFF. The nucleotide sequence is TGTGCCAGCAGCCGATCAGCCTCTTCCTACAATGAGCAGTTCTTC.